This TCR beta chain stems from a study of cytomegalovirus exposure and HLA in healthy donors. Use of 60 Vbeta and 13 Jbeta primers characterized the PCR. Clones were read by immunoSEQ multiplex PCR, and TCRdb kept only the in-frame ones, dropping some. This sample has 100,000 to 150,000 clones; more than 80% occur once, and the top ten carry around 10%. Germline CDR1 and CDR2: SEHNR and FQNEAQ (reference sequence). The J segment lost 6 bases and the V segment lost 5 bases, leaving 12 bases of the junction unmatched. CDR3 length: 16 residues. Sequenced sample: PBMCs. The origin of this receptor is a man aged 25 to 40 in good health and CMV-seropositive. The chain has TRBV7-9 and TRBJ2-2, with 7 bases identical to TRBD1. The CDR3 DNA sequence: TGTGCCAGCAGCCCGACGAGACAGGGAAAGTCCGGGGAGCTGTTTTTT. Amino acid sequence: CASSPTRQGKSGELFF.